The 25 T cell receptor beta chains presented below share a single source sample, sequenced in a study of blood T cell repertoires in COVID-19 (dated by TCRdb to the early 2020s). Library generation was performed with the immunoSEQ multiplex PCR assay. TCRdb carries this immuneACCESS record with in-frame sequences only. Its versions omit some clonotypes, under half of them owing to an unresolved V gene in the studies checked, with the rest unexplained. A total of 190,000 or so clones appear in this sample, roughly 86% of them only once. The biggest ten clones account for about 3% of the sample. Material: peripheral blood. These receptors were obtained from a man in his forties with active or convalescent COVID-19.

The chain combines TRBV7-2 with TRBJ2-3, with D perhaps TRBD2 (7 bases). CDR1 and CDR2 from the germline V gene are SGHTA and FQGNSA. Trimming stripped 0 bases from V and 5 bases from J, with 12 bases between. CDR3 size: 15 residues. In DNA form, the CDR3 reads TGTGCCAGCAGCTTAGCGGGGGGGCAGGGAGATACGCAGTATTTT. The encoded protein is CASSLAGGQGDTQYF.

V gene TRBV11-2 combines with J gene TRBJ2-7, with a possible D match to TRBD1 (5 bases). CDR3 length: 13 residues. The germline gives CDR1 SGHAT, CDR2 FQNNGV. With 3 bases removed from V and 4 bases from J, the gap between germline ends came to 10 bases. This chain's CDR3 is CASSFYDSYEQYF. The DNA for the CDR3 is TGTGCCAGCAGCTTTTACGACAGTTACGAGCAGTACTTC.

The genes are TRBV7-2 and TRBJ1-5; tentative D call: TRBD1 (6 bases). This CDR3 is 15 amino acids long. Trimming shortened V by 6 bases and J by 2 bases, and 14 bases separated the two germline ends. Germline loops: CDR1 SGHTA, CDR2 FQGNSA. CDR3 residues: CASSEMGAGNQPQHF. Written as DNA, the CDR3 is TGTGCCAGCAGTGAGATGGGGGCAGGCAATCAGCCCCAGCATTTT.

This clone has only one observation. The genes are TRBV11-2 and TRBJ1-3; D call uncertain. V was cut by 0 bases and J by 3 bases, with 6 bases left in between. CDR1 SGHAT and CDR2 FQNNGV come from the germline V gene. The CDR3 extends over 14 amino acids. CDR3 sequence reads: CASSLDADGNTIYF. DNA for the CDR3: TGTGCCAGCAGCTTAGATGCGGATGGAAACACCATATATTTT.

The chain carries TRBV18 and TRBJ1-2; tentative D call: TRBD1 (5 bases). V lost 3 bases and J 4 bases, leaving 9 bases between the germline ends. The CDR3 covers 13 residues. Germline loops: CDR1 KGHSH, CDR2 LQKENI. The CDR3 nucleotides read TGTGCCAGCTCACCCGACAGCCTCTATGGCTACACCTTC. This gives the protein CASSPDSLYGYTF. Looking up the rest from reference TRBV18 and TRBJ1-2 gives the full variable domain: NAGVMQNPRHLVRRRGQEARLRCSPMKGHSHVYWYRQLPEEGLKFMVYLQKENIIDESGMPKERFSAEFPKEGPSILRIQQVVRGDSAAYFCASSPDSLYGYTFGSGTRLTVV.

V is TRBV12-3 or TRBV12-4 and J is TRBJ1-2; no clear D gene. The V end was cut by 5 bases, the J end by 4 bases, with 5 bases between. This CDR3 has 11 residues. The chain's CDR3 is CASSTSYGYTF. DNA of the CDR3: TGTGCCAGCAGTACGAGCTATGGCTACACCTTC.

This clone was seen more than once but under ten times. CDR3 coding DNA: TGCGCCAGCAGCCAAGAGACAGGGTATAATTCACCCCTCCACTTT. Translated: CASSQETGYNSPLHF. The V call is TRBV4-3, the J call TRBJ1-6, with 7 bases matching TRBD1. There are 15 residues in the CDR3. Germline values: CDR1 LGHNA, CDR2 YSLEER. V lost 0 bases and J lost 4; bases outside the gene matches: 0.

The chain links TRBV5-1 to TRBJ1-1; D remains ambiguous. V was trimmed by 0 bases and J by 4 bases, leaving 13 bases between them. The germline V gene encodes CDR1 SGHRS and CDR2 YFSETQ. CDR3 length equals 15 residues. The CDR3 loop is CASSLAEGWGTEAFF. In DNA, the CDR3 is TGCGCCAGCAGCTTGGCCGAGGGCTGGGGCACTGAAGCTTTCTTT.

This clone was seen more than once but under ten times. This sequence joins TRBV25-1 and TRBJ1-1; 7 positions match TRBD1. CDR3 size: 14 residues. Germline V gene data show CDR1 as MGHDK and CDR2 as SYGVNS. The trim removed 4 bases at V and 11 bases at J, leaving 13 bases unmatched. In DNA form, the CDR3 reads TGTGCCAGCAGTGTACAGGGGACGAACACTCGCGCTTTCTTT. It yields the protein CASSVQGTNTRAFF. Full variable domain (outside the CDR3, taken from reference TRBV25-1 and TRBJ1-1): EADIYQTPRYLVIGTGKKITLECSQTMGHDKMYWYQQDPGMELHLIHYSYGVNSTEKGDLSSESTVSRIRTEHFPLTLESARPSHTSQYLCASSVQGTNTRAFFGQGTRLTVV.

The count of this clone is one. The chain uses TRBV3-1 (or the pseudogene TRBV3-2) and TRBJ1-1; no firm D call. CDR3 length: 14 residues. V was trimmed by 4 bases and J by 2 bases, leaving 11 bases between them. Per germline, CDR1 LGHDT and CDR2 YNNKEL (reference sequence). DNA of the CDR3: TGTGCCAGCAGCCGGCTGGAGATTAACACTGAAGCTTTCTTT. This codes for CASSRLEINTEAFF.

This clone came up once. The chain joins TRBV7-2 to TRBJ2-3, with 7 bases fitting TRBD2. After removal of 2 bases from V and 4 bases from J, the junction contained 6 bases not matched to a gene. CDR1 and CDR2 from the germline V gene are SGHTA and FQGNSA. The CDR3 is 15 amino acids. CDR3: CASSLRGGVSDTQYF. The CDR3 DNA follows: TGTGCCAGCAGCTTACGCGGGGGAGTCTCAGATACGCAGTATTTT.

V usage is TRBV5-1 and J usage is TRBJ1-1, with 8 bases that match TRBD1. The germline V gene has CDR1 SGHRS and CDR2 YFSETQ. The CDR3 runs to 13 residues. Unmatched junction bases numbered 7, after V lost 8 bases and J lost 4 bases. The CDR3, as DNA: TGCGCCAGTACGACAGGGGCAGGCACTGAAGCTTTCTTT. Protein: CASTTGAGTEAFF.

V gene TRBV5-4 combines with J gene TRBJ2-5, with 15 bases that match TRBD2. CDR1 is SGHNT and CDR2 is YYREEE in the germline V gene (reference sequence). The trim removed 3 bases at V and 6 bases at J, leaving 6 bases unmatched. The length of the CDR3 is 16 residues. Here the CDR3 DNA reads TGTGCCAGCAGCTCGAGGACTAGCGGGGGGGGAAAGACCCAGTACTTC. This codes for CASSSRTSGGGKTQYF.

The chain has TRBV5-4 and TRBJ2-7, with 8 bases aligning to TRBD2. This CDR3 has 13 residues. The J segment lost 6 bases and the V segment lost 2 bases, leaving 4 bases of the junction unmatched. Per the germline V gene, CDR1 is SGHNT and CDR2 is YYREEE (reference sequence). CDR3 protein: CASSFGLATEQYF. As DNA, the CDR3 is TGTGCCAGCAGCTTCGGACTAGCTACCGAGCAGTACTTC.

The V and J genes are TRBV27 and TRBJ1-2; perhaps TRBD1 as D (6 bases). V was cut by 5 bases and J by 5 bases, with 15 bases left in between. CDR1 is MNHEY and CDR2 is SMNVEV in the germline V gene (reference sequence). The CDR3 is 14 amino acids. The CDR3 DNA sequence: TGTGCCAGCAGTCCTGCGGGGGCGGAGTATGGCTACACCTTC. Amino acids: CASSPAGAEYGYTF.

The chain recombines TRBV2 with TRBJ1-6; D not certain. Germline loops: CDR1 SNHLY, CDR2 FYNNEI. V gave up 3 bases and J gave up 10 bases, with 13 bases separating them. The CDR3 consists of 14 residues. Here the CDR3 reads CASSDGVLESPLHF. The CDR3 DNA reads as TGTGCCAGCAGTGACGGGGTTTTAGAGTCACCCCTCCACTTT.

The CDR3 DNA follows: TGTGCCAGCATCCGGTCTAGCTCCTACGAGCAGTACTTC. It encodes CASIRSSSYEQYF. The chain couples TRBV28 to TRBJ2-7; unclear D gene. The germline V gene has CDR1 MDHEN and CDR2 SYDVKM. Trimming took off 7 bases at V and 0 bases at J, with 10 bases between the two ends. The CDR3 extends over 13 amino acids.

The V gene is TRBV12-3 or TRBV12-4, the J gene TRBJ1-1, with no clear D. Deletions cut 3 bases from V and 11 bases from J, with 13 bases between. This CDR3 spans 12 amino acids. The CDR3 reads CASSLSLGGAFF. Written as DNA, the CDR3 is TGTGCCAGCAGTTTGAGTCTCGGAGGGGCTTTCTTT.

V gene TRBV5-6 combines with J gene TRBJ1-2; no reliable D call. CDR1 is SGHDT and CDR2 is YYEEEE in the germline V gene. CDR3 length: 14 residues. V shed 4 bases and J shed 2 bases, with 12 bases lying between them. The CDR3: CASSPQRENYGYTF. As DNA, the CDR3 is TGTGCCAGCAGCCCTCAAAGGGAGAACTATGGCTACACCTTC.

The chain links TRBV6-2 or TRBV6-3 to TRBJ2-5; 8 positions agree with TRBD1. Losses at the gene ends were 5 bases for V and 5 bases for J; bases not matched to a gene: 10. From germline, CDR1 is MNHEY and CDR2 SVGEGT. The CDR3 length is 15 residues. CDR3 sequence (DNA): TGTGCCAGCAGTGCCGGGACAGGATGGTTGGAGACCCAGTACTTC. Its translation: CASSAGTGWLETQYF.

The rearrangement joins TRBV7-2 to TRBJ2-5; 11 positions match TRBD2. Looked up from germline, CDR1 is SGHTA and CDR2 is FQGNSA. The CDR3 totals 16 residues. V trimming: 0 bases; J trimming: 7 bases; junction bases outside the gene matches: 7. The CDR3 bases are TGTGCCAGCAGCTTAGCTGGTAGCGGGGGGGCAGGGACCCAGTACTTC. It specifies CASSLAGSGGAGTQYF.

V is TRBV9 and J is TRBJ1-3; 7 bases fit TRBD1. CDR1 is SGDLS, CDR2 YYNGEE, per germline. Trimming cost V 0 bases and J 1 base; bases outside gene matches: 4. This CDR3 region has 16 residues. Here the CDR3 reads CASSVAPGQSGNTIYF. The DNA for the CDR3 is TGTGCCAGCAGCGTAGCTCCGGGACAGTCTGGAAACACCATATATTTT.

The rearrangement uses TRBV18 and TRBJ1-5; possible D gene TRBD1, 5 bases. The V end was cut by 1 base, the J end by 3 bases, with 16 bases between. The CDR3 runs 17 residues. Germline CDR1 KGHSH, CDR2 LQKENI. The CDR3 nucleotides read TGTGCCAGCTCACCACTTGGTAAGGAGGGGCCCAATCAGCCCCAGCATTTT. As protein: CASSPLGKEGPNQPQHF.

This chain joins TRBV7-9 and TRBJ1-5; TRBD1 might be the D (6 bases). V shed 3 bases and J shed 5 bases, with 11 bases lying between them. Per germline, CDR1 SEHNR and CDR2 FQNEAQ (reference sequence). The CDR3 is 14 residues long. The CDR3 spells CASSLGRGDQPQHF. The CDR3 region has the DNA TGTGCCAGCAGCTTGGGCAGGGGAGATCAGCCCCAGCATTTT.

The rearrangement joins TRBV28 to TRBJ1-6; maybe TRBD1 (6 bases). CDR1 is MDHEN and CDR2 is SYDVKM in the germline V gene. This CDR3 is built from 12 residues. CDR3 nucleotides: TGTGGGGAGGGGGAGGGGGGTTCACCCCTCCACTTT. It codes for CGEGEGGSPLHF.